Given below is one TCR beta chain in context. The data were taken from a study of blood T cell repertoires in COVID-19. The V gene's germline CDR1 is ENHRY and CDR2 SYGVKD. This CDR3 has 14 amino acids. V gave up 3 bases and J gave up 4 bases; unmatched junction bases: 6. Here immunoSEQ multiplex PCR was the method, and the copy in TCRdb shows in-frame clones only, minus some. Of under 300,000 clones listed, 84% were seen once; the top ten hold more than 3%. The genes are TRBV10-3 and TRBJ2-7, with 7 bases matching TRBD2. The receptor was derived from a man aged 45-60 years who had recovered from COVID-19. Sequencing was carried out using PBMCs or T cells enriched from blood (not recorded which). CDR3 protein: CAISEQREGYEQYF. CDR3 DNA sequence: TGTGCCATCAGTGAACAGCGGGAAGGGTACGAGCAGTACTTC.